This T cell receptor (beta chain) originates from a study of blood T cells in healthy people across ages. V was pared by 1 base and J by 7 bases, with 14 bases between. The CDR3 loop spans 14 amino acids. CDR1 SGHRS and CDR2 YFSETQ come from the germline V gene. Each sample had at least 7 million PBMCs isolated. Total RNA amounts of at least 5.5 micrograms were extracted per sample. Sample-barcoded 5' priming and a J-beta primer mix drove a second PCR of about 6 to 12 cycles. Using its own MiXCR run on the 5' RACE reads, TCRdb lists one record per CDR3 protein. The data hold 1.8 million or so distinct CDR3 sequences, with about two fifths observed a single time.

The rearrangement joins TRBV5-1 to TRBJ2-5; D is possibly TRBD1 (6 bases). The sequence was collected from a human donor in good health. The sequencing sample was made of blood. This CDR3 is CASSLNRVVGTQYF. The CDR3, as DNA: TGCGCCAGCAGCTTGAACAGGGTAGTCGGGACCCAGTACTTC.